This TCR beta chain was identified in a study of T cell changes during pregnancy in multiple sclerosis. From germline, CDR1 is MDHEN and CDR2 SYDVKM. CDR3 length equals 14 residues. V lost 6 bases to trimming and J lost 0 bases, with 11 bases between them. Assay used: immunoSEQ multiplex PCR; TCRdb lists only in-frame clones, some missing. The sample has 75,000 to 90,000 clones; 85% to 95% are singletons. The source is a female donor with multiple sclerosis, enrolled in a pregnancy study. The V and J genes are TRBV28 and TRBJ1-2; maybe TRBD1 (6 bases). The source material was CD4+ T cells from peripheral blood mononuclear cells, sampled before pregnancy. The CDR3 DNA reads TGTGCCAGCAGCACAGGGACATCTAACTATGGCTACACCTTC. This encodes CASSTGTSNYGYTF.